The sequence of this TCR beta chain was determined in a study of identical twins. Germline lookup yields CDR1 DFQATT and CDR2 SNEGSKA (reference sequence). The CDR3 covers 16 residues. The V gene end was trimmed by 6 bases and the J gene end by 0 bases; junction bases not matched to a gene: 12. MiXCR, applied by TCRdb to the 5' RACE reads, yields one record per CDR3 protein. There are hundreds of thousands of distinct CDR3 sequences in the sample; around 24% occur only once, and 2.9% lies in the top ten. A few counts support this clonotype. A further study also used this sample, focusing on T cells expressing NK-cell markers.

The TCR sequence derives from a woman under 30 in good health. The sequenced sample consisted of CD4+ T cells sorted from blood. The V gene is TRBV20-1, the J gene TRBJ2-3; 7 bases match TRBD2. The CDR3 sequence: CSAHNPLSGSTDTQYF. DNA for the CDR3: TGCAGTGCCCACAATCCCCTTAGCGGGAGCACAGATACGCAGTATTTT.